Sequencing of this T cell receptor beta chain was carried out in a study of regulatory T cells in long-lasting Graves disease. The sample's time point: newly diagnosed GD, antithyroid drugs for less than 3 months. The TCR library was made from RNA that had been extracted from PBMCs in TRIzol. Staff took around 9.7 milliliters of peripheral blood and put it into EDTA tubes. Researchers made TCR beta libraries by using iRepertoire HTBI primers and running Arm-PCR on CDR3 regions. Each CDR3 protein gets one entry after TCRdb re-called the multiplex PCR reads with MiXCR. The table lists 400,000 to 500,000 distinct CDR3 sequences, 13% to 15% of them singletons, with approximately 15% in the top ten. The germline V gene encodes CDR1 LGHDT and CDR2 YNNKEL (reference sequence). CDR3 length: 13 residues. Trimming shortened V by 7 bases and J by 0 bases, and 8 bases separated the two germline ends. This clonotype was counted many times.

These data were also reused for a study on T cells in Graves' hyperthyroidism and ophthalmopathy. That report notes: Together with thyroid ultrasound, orbital computed tomography, serum thyroxine and TRAb, clinical symptoms were used for diagnoses. The HTBI set primed first-round TCR CDR3 RT-PCR.

V and J are TRBV3-1 and TRBJ2-3, with TRBD1 as a possible D gene (5 bases). This sequence was found in a woman aged 50 to 60 with Graves disease. Source: peripheral blood mononuclear cells (PBMCs), taken at new diagnosis, from a patient treated with antithyroid drugs. The CDR3 coding sequence is TGTGCCAGCACCCGACAGAGCACAGATACGCAGTATTTT. Translation gives CASTRQSTDTQYF.